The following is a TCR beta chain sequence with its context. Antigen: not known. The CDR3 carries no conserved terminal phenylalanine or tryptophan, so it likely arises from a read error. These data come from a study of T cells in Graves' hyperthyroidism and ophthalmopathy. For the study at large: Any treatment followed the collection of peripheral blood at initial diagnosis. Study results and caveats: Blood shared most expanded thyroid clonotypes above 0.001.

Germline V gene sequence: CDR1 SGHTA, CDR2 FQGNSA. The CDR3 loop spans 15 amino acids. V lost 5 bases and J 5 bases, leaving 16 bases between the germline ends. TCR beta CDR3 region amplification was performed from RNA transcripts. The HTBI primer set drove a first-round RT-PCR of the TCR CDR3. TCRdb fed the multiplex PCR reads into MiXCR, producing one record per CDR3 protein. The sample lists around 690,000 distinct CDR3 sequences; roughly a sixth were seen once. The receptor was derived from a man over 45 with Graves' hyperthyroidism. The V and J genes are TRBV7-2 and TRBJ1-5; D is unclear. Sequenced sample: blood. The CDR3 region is CASSQSRYGDQPQHI. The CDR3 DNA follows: TGTGCCAGCAGCCAGTCGAGATATGGGGATCAGCCCCAGCATATT.